The 4 T cell receptor beta chains reported below all come from one sample, sequenced in a study of blood T cells in healthy people across ages. The authors ran a second PCR of about 7 to 12 cycles using a sample-barcoded 5' primer and a J-beta primer mix. TCRdb re-analysed the 5' RACE reads in MiXCR, keeping a single row per CDR3 protein. In the table there are under 1 million distinct CDR3 sequences, under 45% of which are singletons. The sequencing sample was made of blood. The receptors were sampled from a man in his 60s in good health.

A word on this clonotype: Germline is not matched at one junction end, which may reflect a read error. The chain has TRBV20-1 and TRBJ2-5, with 12 positions matching TRBD2. CDR1 DFQATT and CDR2 SNEGSKA come from the germline V gene (reference sequence). The CDR3 spans 15 residues. CDR3 DNA sequence: TGCAGAGCTAGATTTGCTAGCGGGGGGGCCGAGACCCAGTACTTC. Translating it yields CRARFASGGAETQYF.

At least ten counts were recorded for this clonotype. The V and J genes are TRBV7-6 and TRBJ1-5; 7 bases agree with TRBD1. CDR1 and CDR2 from the germline V gene are SGHVS and FNYEAQ. CDR3 size: 13 residues. Trimming cost V 5 bases and J 6 bases; bases outside gene matches: 4. The CDR3 nucleotides read TGTGCCAGCAGCCCGACAGGGACTCAGCCCCAGCATTTT. It encodes CASSPTGTQPQHF.

The J gene is TRBJ2-2, the V gene TRBV7-9; 7 nucleotides line up with TRBD1. CDR1 and CDR2 from the germline V gene are SEHNR and FQNEAQ (reference sequence). There are 15 residues in the CDR3. The V gene end was trimmed by 6 bases and the J gene end by 7 bases; junction bases not matched to a gene: 11. The CDR3 protein is CASRGRQGTGGELFF. CDR3 nucleotide sequence: TGTGCCAGCAGAGGGAGACAGGGAACCGGCGGGGAGCTGTTTTTT.

The CDR3, as DNA: TGTGCCAGCAGCTTAGAGACAGCTAACTATGGCTACACCTTC. This gives the protein CASSLETANYGYTF. This chain links TRBV7-9 with TRBJ1-2; D might be TRBD1 (5 bases). The ends were cut back, 1 base at V and 0 bases at J, with 6 bases in the middle. The CDR3 runs 14 residues. CDR1 SEHNR and CDR2 FQNEAQ come from the germline V gene (reference sequence).